The 10 T cell receptor beta chains below come from one sample, sequenced in a study of T cells in Graves' hyperthyroidism and ophthalmopathy. Amplification yielded TCR beta CDR3 regions, with RNA transcripts as the source. HTBI primers drove first-round RT-PCR of the TCR CDR3. MiXCR was run by TCRdb on the multiplex PCR reads, yielding one entry per CDR3 protein. The repertoire includes hundreds of thousands of distinct CDR3 sequences, about 20% of them detected once, and approximately 48% sits in the top ten. Sequenced material: blood. Every receptor here comes from a man aged 35 to 55 with Graves' ophthalmopathy.

This clonotype was detected many times. The rearrangement joins TRBV11-2 to TRBJ2-3; 7 bases map to TRBD2. Trimming took 6 bases from V and 3 from J; bases not matched to a gene: 3. This CDR3 has 13 amino acids. Germline CDR1 SGHAT, CDR2 FQNNGV. The CDR3 reads CASRPLATDTQYF. The CDR3 nucleotides are TGTGCCAGCAGGCCACTAGCGACAGATACGCAGTATTTT.

This chain joins TRBV5-1 and TRBJ2-7, with TRBD1 as a possible D gene (5 bases). The CDR3 sequence is 14 residues long. Trimming shortened V by 4 bases and J by 3 bases, and 14 bases separated the two germline ends. Per germline, CDR1 SGHRS and CDR2 YFSETQ. This chain's CDR3 is CASSRITGDYEQYF. Written as DNA, the CDR3 is TGCGCCAGCAGCCGTATCACAGGAGACTACGAGCAGTACTTC.

This clonotype has just a few counts. The junction and the germline gene differ at one end; a read error may be behind it. The chain joins TRBV12-3 or TRBV12-4 to TRBJ2-5, with TRBD2 identical over 8 bases. The CDR3 runs 14 residues. CDR3 nucleotide sequence: TGTGCCATCAGTACGGGACTAGGTACGGAGACCCAGTACTTC. This gives the protein CAISTGLGTETQYF.

This clonotype was detected only a few times. The V and J genes are TRBV5-5 and TRBJ1-5, with D unclear. The germline V and J ends were trimmed by 1 base and 5 bases, with 7 bases remaining between them. The CDR3 is 13 residues long. Germline V gives CDR1 SGHKS, CDR2 YYEKEE (reference sequence). The CDR3 DNA reads TGTGCCAGCAGCTTGTCTCAATATCAGCCCCAGCATTTT. This translates into CASSLSQYQPQHF.

This clonotype was recorded many times. V and J are TRBV7-9 and TRBJ2-1, with a tentative D call TRBD1 (5 bases). V lost 4 bases, J lost 6 bases, and 16 bases lay in between. The V gene's germline CDR1 is SEHNR and CDR2 FQNEAQ (reference sequence). This CDR3 has 15 amino acids. The CDR3 nucleotides read TGTGCCAGCAGCTCATTCCAGGGCGCAGGCAATGAGCAGTTCTTC. As protein: CASSSFQGAGNEQFF.

The chain is built from TRBV7-9 and TRBJ1-4; D gene unclear. The CDR3 loop spans 15 amino acids. Germline lookup yields CDR1 SEHNR and CDR2 FQNEAQ (reference sequence). V was pared by 5 bases and J by 8 bases, with 18 bases between. The CDR3 sequence: CASSPEGDGWEKLFF. CDR3 nucleotides: TGTGCCAGCAGCCCGGAAGGAGATGGTTGGGAAAAACTGTTTTTT.

This clonotype showed up just a few times. CDR3: CASSSPRRTDTQYF. As DNA, the CDR3 is TGTGCCAGCAGTTCCCCCCGCCGCACAGATACGCAGTATTTT. V is TRBV6-1 and J is TRBJ2-3; D gene uncertain. The germline CDR1 and CDR2 sequences are MNHNS and SASEGT. Trimming removed 5 bases from V and 1 base from J, with 10 bases in between. This CDR3 has 14 amino acids.

The sample holds many counts of this clonotype. The chain carries TRBV7-3 and TRBJ2-5; TRBD1 agrees at 9 bases. The J segment lost 4 bases and the V segment lost 2 bases, leaving 5 bases of the junction unmatched. The CDR3 is 15 residues long. Germline loops: CDR1 SGHTA, CDR2 FQGTGA. DNA for the CDR3: TGTGCCAGCAGCTTAGGAGGGACAGGGAGAGAGACCCAGTACTTC. Its protein product is CASSLGGTGRETQYF.

This clonotype has at least ten counts. The chain combines TRBV11-2 with TRBJ2-3; D might be TRBD1 (5 bases). Deletions cut 0 bases from V and 5 bases from J, with 6 bases between. CDR1 and CDR2 (germline): SGHAT, FQNNGV. The CDR3 covers 13 residues. CDR3 region: CASSLDQGDTQYF. In DNA, the CDR3 is TGTGCCAGCAGCTTAGATCAGGGAGATACGCAGTATTTT.

The gene calls are TRBV5-4 and TRBJ1-6, with TRBD1 matching over 7 bases. Germline V lookup: CDR1 SGHNT, CDR2 YYREEE (reference sequence). Trimming removed 6 bases from V and 8 bases from J; junction bases left unmatched: 17. CDR3 size: 17 residues. The DNA of the CDR3 is TGTGCCAGCAAGTTTCTGGGCTTAGGGGGCTTCGATTCACCCCTCCACTTT. This codes for CASKFLGLGGFDSPLHF.